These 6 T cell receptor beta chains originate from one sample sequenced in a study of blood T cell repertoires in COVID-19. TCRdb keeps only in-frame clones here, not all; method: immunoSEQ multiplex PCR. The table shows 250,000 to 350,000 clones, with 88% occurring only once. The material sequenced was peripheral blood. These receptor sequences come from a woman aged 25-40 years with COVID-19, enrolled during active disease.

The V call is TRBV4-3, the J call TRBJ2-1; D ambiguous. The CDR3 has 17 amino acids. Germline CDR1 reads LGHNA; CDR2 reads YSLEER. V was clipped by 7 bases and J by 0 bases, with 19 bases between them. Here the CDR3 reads CASTEDITLASYNEQFF. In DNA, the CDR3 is TGCGCCAGCACTGAGGATATTACGTTAGCCTCCTACAATGAGCAGTTCTTC.

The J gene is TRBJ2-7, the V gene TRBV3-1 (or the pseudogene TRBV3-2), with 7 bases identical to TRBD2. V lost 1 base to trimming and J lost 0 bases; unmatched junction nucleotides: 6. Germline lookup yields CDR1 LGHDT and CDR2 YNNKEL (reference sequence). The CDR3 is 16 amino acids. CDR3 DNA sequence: TGTGCCAGCAGCCAAGGTGCGGGAGTAGGCTCCTACGAGCAGTACTTC. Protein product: CASSQGAGVGSYEQYF.

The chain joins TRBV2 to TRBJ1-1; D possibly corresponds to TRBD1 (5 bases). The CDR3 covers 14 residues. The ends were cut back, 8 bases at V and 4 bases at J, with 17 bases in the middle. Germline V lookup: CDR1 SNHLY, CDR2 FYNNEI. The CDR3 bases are TGTGCCAGCCAAATGACAGAAGCGGGCACTGAAGCTTTCTTT. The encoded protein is CASQMTEAGTEAFF.

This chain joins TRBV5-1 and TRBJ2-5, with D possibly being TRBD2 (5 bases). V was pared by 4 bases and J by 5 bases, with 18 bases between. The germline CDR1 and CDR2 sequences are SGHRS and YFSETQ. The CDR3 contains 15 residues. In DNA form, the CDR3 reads TGCGCCAGCAGCGGGCCTGGTTGGAGAGGGGAGACCCAGTACTTC. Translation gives CASSGPGWRGETQYF.

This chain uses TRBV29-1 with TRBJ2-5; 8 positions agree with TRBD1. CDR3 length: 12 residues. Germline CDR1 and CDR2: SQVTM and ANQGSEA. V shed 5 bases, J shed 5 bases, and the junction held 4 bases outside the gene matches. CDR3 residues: CSVRQGYETQYF. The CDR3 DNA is TGCAGCGTTAGACAGGGGTACGAGACCCAGTACTTC.

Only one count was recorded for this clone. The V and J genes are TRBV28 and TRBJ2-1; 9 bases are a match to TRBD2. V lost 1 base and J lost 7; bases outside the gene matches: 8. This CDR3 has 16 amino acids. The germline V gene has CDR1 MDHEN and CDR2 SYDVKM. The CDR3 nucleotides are TGTGCCAGCAGTTTATCTCTTCTAGCGGGAATAAATGAGCAGTTCTTC. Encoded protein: CASSLSLLAGINEQFF. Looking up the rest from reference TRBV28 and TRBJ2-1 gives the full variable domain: DVKVTQSSRYLVKRTGEKVFLECVQDMDHENMFWYRQDPGLGLRLIYFSYDVKMKEKGDIPEGYSVSREKKERFSLILESASTNQTSMYLCASSLSLLAGINEQFFGPGTRLTVL.